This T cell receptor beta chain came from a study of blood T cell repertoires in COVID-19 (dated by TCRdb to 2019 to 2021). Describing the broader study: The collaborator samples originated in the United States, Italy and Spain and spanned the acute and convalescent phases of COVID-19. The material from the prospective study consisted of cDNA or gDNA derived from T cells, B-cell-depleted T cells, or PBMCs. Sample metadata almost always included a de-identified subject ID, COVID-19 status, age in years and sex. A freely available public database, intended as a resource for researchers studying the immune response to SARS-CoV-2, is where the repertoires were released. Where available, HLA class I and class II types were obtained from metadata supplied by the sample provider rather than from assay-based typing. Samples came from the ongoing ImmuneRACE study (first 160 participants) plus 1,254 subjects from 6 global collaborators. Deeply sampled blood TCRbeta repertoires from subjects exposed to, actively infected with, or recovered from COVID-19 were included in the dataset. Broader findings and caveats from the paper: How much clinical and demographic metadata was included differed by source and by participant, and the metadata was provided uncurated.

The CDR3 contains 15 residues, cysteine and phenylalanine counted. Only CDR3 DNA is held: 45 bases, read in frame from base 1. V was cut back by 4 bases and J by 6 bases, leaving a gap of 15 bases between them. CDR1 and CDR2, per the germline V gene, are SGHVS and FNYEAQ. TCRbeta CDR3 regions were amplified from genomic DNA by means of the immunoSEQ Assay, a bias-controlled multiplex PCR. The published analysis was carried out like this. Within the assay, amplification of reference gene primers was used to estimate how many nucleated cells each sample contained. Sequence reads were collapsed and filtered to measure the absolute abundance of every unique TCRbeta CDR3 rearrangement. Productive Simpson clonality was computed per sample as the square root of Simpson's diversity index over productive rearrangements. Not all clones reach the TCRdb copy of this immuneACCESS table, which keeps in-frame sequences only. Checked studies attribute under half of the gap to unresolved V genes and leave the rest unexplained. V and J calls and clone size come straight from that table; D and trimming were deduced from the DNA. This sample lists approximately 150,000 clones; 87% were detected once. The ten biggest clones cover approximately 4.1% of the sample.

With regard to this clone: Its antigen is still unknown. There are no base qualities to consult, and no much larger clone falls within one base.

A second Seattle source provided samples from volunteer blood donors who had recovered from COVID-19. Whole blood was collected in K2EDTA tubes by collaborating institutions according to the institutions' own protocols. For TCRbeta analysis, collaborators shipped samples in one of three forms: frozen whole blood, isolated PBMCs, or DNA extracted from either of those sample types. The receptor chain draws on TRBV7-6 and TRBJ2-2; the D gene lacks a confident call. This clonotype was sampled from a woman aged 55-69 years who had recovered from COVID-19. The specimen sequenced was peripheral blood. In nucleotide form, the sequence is TGTGCCAGCAGCTCGAAGCGCGACCGATCCGGGGAGCTGTTTTTT. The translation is CASSSKRDRSGELFF.